Each of the 25 T cell receptor beta chains below was sequenced from the same sample in a study of a mutant IDH1 vaccine in newly diagnosed glioma. Clones were sequenced by immunoSEQ multiplex PCR, and TCRdb holds only the in-frame ones, with some missing. The table includes approximately 22,000 clones, around 76% detected once. The antigens of these receptors remain unknown. The time point: week 47, end of study. Each dose delivered 300 ug of mutant IDH1 20-mer peptide subcutaneously with imiquimod. This specimen was PBMCs, taken from a glioma patient whose treatment included an IDH1 peptide vaccine. The receptors were gathered from a man aged 40-55 years with glioma. Some clones in this sample may be carry-over from other donors' samples.

The CDR3 sequence: CASSQSDEKLFF. The CDR3 bases are TGCGCCAGCAGCCAATCGGATGAAAAACTGTTTTTT. V gene TRBV4-3 combines with J gene TRBJ1-4, with D uncertain. Trimming pared 2 bases from V and 6 bases from J, leaving 4 bases between. Germline V gene sequence: CDR1 LGHNA, CDR2 YSLEER. The CDR3 spans 12 residues.

V usage is TRBV11-2 and J usage is TRBJ2-1; 11 bases are a match to TRBD2. The CDR3 spans 17 residues. Germline V gene data show CDR1 as SGHAT and CDR2 as FQNNGV. V was pared by 4 bases and J by 6 bases, with 11 bases of the junction left unmatched. CDR3 in amino acids: CASSYPFSGGAGNEQFF. The DNA for the CDR3 is TGTGCCAGCAGCTACCCCTTTAGCGGGGGGGCGGGCAATGAGCAGTTCTTC.

V and J are TRBV6-4 and TRBJ2-2; D not certain. The germline CDR1 and CDR2 sequences are MRHNA and SNTAGT. The CDR3 is made up of 15 amino acids. Trimming stripped 5 bases from V and 2 bases from J, with 12 bases between. The CDR3 spells CASSRTADNTGELFF. CDR3 coding DNA: TGTGCCAGCAGTCGCACAGCAGATAACACCGGGGAGCTGTTTTTT.

The chain employs TRBV7-8 and TRBJ1-5; D uncertain. V was clipped by 1 base and J by 3 bases, with 13 bases between them. Germline V gene sequence: CDR1 SGHVS, CDR2 FQNEAQ. This CDR3 region has 16 residues. CDR3 sequence (DNA): TGTGCCAGCAGCTTAGAAGCCGCCCGCTTCAATCAGCCCCAGCATTTT. Translation: CASSLEAARFNQPQHF.

The J gene is TRBJ2-7, the V gene TRBV7-6; the D gene is possibly TRBD2 (5 bases). Germline loops: CDR1 SGHVS, CDR2 FNYEAQ. V lost 1 base, J lost 2 bases, and 6 bases lay in between. The CDR3 is 13 residues long. Written as DNA, the CDR3 is TGTGCCAGCAGCTTAGGCGGGCCCTACGAGCAGTACTTC. Amino acid sequence: CASSLGGPYEQYF.

The genes are TRBV11-2 and TRBJ1-3; D not certain. The CDR3 consists of 18 residues. Trimming shortened V by 3 bases and J by 9 bases, and 27 bases separated the two germline ends. The germline V gene encodes CDR1 SGHAT and CDR2 FQNNGV. CDR3 DNA: TGTGCCAGCAGCTTGTCGTACAACACCGAGGGTGTTCGTTCCACCATATATTTT. Residues: CASSLSYNTEGVRSTIYF.

The V call is TRBV11-2, the J call TRBJ1-1; tentatively, D is TRBD1 (6 bases). There are 16 residues in the CDR3. Germline CDR1 reads SGHAT; CDR2 reads FQNNGV. V was pared by 8 bases and J by 6 bases, with 25 bases between. CDR3 protein: CASFRWLRGADAEAFF. Here the CDR3 DNA reads TGTGCCAGCTTCAGGTGGTTGCGGGGGGCCGACGCTGAAGCTTTCTTT.

This rearrangement joins TRBV7-2 to TRBJ2-7; TRBD2 matches 8 bases. The CDR3 has 15 residues. The germline V gene has CDR1 SGHTA and CDR2 FQGNSA. The V segment lost 5 bases and the J segment 3 bases; nucleotides outside the gene matches: 9. The CDR3 is CASSPNGGGSYEQYF. Here the CDR3 DNA reads TGTGCCAGCAGCCCAAACGGCGGGGGGAGCTACGAGCAGTACTTC.

By share, this clone ranks as medium-sized. This chain links TRBV10-1 with TRBJ1-1; D is possibly TRBD1 (5 bases). From germline, CDR1 is WNHNN and CDR2 SYGVQD (reference sequence). Between the trimmed V and J ends, which lost 6 bases and 1 base, there was a span of 9 bases. This CDR3 has 13 amino acids. The CDR3 protein is CASRSRENTEAFF. The CDR3 DNA reads as TGCGCCAGCAGGAGCAGGGAGAACACTGAAGCTTTCTTT.

The chain has TRBV6-1 and TRBJ1-5; D not resolved. The CDR3 contains 13 residues. Germline-derived CDR1 and CDR2 are MNHNS and SASEGT. The V end was cut by 4 bases, the J end by 4 bases, with 8 bases between. CDR3 region: CASSVMRNQPQHF. CDR3 DNA: TGTGCCAGCAGTGTCATGAGGAATCAGCCCCAGCATTTT.

V is TRBV5-1 and J is TRBJ1-5; 9 positions match TRBD1. This CDR3 is 14 amino acids long. V dropped 5 bases and J dropped 5; count of bases not matched to a gene: 5. In germline, CDR1 is SGHRS, CDR2 YFSETQ. CDR3 bases: TGCGCCAGCAGTGAAGGGACAGGGTATCAGCCCCAGCATTTT. Translating gives CASSEGTGYQPQHF.

The chain uses TRBV4-1 and TRBJ2-5; a weak D match, TRBD2 (5 bases). Germline assignment: CDR1 MGHRA and CDR2 YSYEKL. Trimming pared 2 bases from V and 0 bases from J, leaving 10 bases between. This CDR3 is 15 amino acids long. The CDR3 DNA is TGCGCCAGCAGCCAATCACACGGGGACCAAGAGACCCAGTACTTC. Residues: CASSQSHGDQETQYF.

V usage is TRBV9 and J usage is TRBJ1-6, with D uncertain. This CDR3 has 16 amino acids. Trimming removed 2 bases from V and 0 bases from J, with 9 bases in between. Germline assignment: CDR1 SGDLS and CDR2 YYNGEE. The CDR3 spells CASSVGWSSYNSPLHF. CDR3 DNA: TGTGCCAGCAGCGTGGGTTGGAGCTCCTATAATTCACCCCTCCACTTT.

A few counts support this clone. The chain combines TRBV29-1 with TRBJ1-1; D is perhaps TRBD1 (5 bases). Germline V CDR1 and CDR2: SQVTM, ANQGSEA. Trimming took off 4 bases at V and 0 bases at J, with 9 bases between the two ends. This CDR3 region has 13 residues. CDR3 protein: CSVVRQMNTEAFF. The CDR3 region has the DNA TGCAGCGTTGTGAGACAGATGAACACTGAAGCTTTCTTT.

A note on this clone: No DNA is shown, since the ends of the CDR3 on it are uncertain; the CDR3 is the one TCRdb lists. The chain employs TRBV11-2 and TRBJ2-7; the D call in the table, TRBD1, was not verified against the DNA. The CDR3 is 15 amino acids long, termini counted. Germline V gene lookup returns CDR1 SGHAT and CDR2 FQNNGV. The CDR3 reads CASSLDSVPVYEQYF.

The chain employs TRBV2 and TRBJ2-7; 8 bases are shared with TRBD2. The germline V gene encodes CDR1 SNHLY and CDR2 FYNNEI. The V gene end was trimmed by 6 bases and the J gene end by 2 bases; junction bases not matched to a gene: 6. CDR3 size: 14 residues. CDR3 loop: CASSLQAGAYEQYF. The CDR3 nucleotides are TGTGCCAGCAGCCTCCAAGCGGGGGCCTACGAGCAGTACTTC.

The chain couples TRBV4-1 to TRBJ2-7, with D perhaps TRBD1 (6 bases). CDR1 and CDR2 from the germline V gene are MGHRA and YSYEKL. Deletions cut 4 bases from V and 0 bases from J, with 10 bases between. CDR3 size: 14 residues. DNA of the CDR3: TGCGCCAGCAGCCCGAGGGACATCTCCTACGAGCAGTACTTC. It translates to CASSPRDISYEQYF.

The gene calls are TRBV5-1 and TRBJ2-7; tentatively, D is TRBD1 (6 bases). From germline, CDR1 is SGHRS and CDR2 YFSETQ. CDR3 size: 14 residues. V lost 5 bases and J lost 6, with 18 bases in between. The CDR3 is CASSYTGHATEQYF. The CDR3 nucleotides read TGCGCCAGCAGTTATACGGGACATGCGACCGAGCAGTACTTC.

A few counts support this clone. The CDR3 is CASSVQTNTEAFF. The CDR3 DNA is TGTGCCAGCAGTGTGCAGACGAACACTGAAGCTTTCTTT. The V call is TRBV6-4, the J call TRBJ1-1; D gene unclear. The CDR3 extends over 13 amino acids. Germline-derived CDR1 and CDR2 are MRHNA and SNTAGT. Deletions cut 4 bases from V and 1 base from J, with 7 bases between.

This clone has only one observation. The rearrangement uses TRBV7-9 and TRBJ1-2; tentatively, D is TRBD1 (6 bases). V dropped 5 bases and J dropped 5 bases, with 9 bases sitting between them. The CDR3 covers 12 residues. CDR1 is SEHNR and CDR2 is FQNEAQ in the germline V gene (reference sequence). The CDR3 nucleotides are TGTGCCAGCAGCCTACAGGGATATGGCTACACCTTC. Protein: CASSLQGYGYTF. Full variable domain (outside the CDR3, taken from reference TRBV7-9 and TRBJ1-2): DTGVSQNPRHKITKRGQNVTFRCDPISEHNRLYWYRQTLGQGPEFLTYFQNEAQLEKSRLLSDRFSAERPKGSFSTLEIQRTEQGDSAMYLCASSLQGYGYTFGSGTRLTVV.

This chain uses TRBV30 with TRBJ2-3; a possible D gene is TRBD1 (5 bases). CDR3 length: 14 residues. With 5 bases removed from V and 8 bases from J, the gap between germline ends came to 20 bases. Germline V gives CDR1 GTSNPN, CDR2 SVGIG (reference sequence). In DNA form, the CDR3 reads TGTGCCTGGGATAGACAGAGACCGCCAGGTACGCAGTATTTT. It translates to CAWDRQRPPGTQYF.

The gene calls are TRBV29-1 and TRBJ1-4; TRBD1 is a possible D gene (5 bases). CDR3 size: 13 residues. Germline CDR1 and CDR2: SQVTM and ANQGSEA. The V end lost 3 bases, the J end lost 3 bases, and 8 bases lay between the germline ends. DNA for the CDR3: TGCAGCGTTGAGAGGGGACCTAATGAAAAACTGTTTTTT. It is translated as CSVERGPNEKLFF.

The chain recombines TRBV15 with TRBJ1-2, with D possibly matching TRBD1 (6 bases). Germline V gene data show CDR1 as LNHNV and CDR2 as YYDKDF (reference sequence). Trimming removed 1 base from V and 7 bases from J, with 16 bases in between. CDR3 length: 15 residues. CDR3 in DNA: TGTGCCACCAGCAGAGGAGACAGGTCCAAAGGTGGCTACACCTTC. It encodes CATSRGDRSKGGYTF.

This clone was found once. The J gene is TRBJ2-7, the V gene TRBV30; 10 bases match TRBD2. This CDR3 has 14 residues. Germline V gene sequence: CDR1 GTSNPN, CDR2 SVGIG (reference sequence). After removal of 7 bases from V and 1 base from J, the junction contained 7 bases not matched to a gene. In nucleotides, the CDR3 is TGTGCCTATTCTAGCGGGGGAGGATCCTACGAGCAGTACTTC. Its protein product is CAYSSGGGSYEQYF.

The chain has TRBV5-1 and TRBJ2-6; 9 nucleotides match TRBD1. The CDR3 contains 19 residues. Germline assignment: CDR1 SGHRS and CDR2 YFSETQ. With V trimmed by 3 bases and J by 0 bases, 10 bases remained unmatched. CDR3 sequence: CASSYPGTGSASGANVLTF. The CDR3 DNA reads as TGCGCCAGCAGCTACCCCGGGACAGGGTCAGCCTCTGGGGCCAACGTCCTGACTTTC.